This entry lists 24 T cell receptor beta chains sequenced from one sample in a study of monozygotic twins with inflammatory bowel disease (dated by TCRdb to about 2019). Receptors were amplified or captured by 5' RACE. TCRdb shows the sequencer as Illumina HiSeq 2500. Following TCRdb reprocessing, every CDR3 protein sequence forms one entry, and DNA is not provided. This sample's clone table shows a few hundred thousand distinct CDR3 sequences. The ten most abundant clones make up less than 2.5% of the sample. The sample consisted of blood. The receptors here all came from a human donor with ulcerative colitis or Crohn's disease, or a healthy co-twin of an affected twin (not recorded which).

The chain carries TRBV2 and TRBJ2-7; TCRdb selects TRBD1, and the lack of DNA leaves this call unchecked. The CDR3 is 13 amino acids. Per the germline V gene, CDR1 is SNHLY and CDR2 is FYNNEI. Here the CDR3 reads CASSTTGVSEQYF.

The gene calls are TRBV19 and TRBJ2-3; TCRdb selects TRBD1, and the lack of DNA leaves this call unchecked. The CDR3 runs 16 residues. Germline CDR1 is LNHDA and CDR2 is SQIVND (reference sequence). CDR3 in amino acids: CASRTGSSWEPDTQYF.

The V and J genes are TRBV20-1 and TRBJ1-6. Germline CDR1 reads DFQATT; CDR2 reads SNEGSKA (reference sequence). The CDR3 sequence is 12 residues long. Here the CDR3 reads CSAEAGNSPLHF.

The chain couples TRBV24-1 to TRBJ1-4. The CDR3 totals 14 residues. Germline V gene sequence: CDR1 KGHDR, CDR2 SFDVKD. The CDR3 protein is CATSGGVTNEKLFF.

This CDR3 reads CASSKRTVMNTGELFF. The rearrangement uses TRBV19 and TRBJ2-2; absent DNA, TCRdb's TRBD1 call cannot be checked. Germline lookup yields CDR1 LNHDA and CDR2 SQIVND (reference sequence). CDR3 size: 16 residues.

The rearrangement links TRBV18 to TRBJ1-3. The CDR3 loop spans 14 amino acids. Germline V CDR1 and CDR2: KGHSH, LQKENI. The CDR3 here is CASSPPGTGNTIYF.

The chain carries TRBV15 and TRBJ1-2. Germline V gives CDR1 LNHNV, CDR2 YYDKDF (reference sequence). The CDR3 runs to 13 residues. The chain's CDR3 is CATSRDLSRGYTF. Full variable domain (remainder filled in from reference TRBV15 and TRBJ1-2): DAMVIQNPRYQVTQFGKPVTLSCSQTLNHNVMYWYQQKSSQAPKLLFHYYDKDFNNEADTPDNFQSRRPNTSFCFLDIRSPGLGDTAMYLCATSRDLSRGYTFGSGTRLTVV.

The V gene is TRBV9, the J gene TRBJ1-2. The CDR3 runs 14 residues. The germline gives CDR1 SGDLS, CDR2 YYNGEE. This chain's CDR3 is CASSTAALNYGYTF.

The CDR3 region is CASSLSGTKSTDTQYF. This chain joins TRBV3-1 and TRBJ2-3; TCRdb names TRBD2, which stays unverified in the absence of DNA. The CDR3 length is 16 residues. Per germline, CDR1 LGHDT and CDR2 YNNKEL (reference sequence).

The V and J genes are TRBV4-1 and TRBJ1-4; the TRBD1 assignment by TCRdb is unverifiable without DNA. CDR3 size: 18 residues. The germline V gene encodes CDR1 MGHRA and CDR2 YSYEKL. This CDR3 reads CASSQEGRQILTNEKLFF.

The chain links TRBV4-1 to TRBJ2-4; as DNA is missing, the TRBD1 call by TCRdb cannot be tested. The CDR3 covers 18 residues. Germline V CDR1 and CDR2: MGHRA, YSYEKL. CDR3 sequence: CASSQDHGASLAKNIQYF.

The chain employs TRBV7-2 and TRBJ2-5. The CDR3 totals 13 residues. Germline values: CDR1 SGHTA, CDR2 FQGNSA. The CDR3 is CASSLAEAGTQYF.

The chain carries TRBV29-1 and TRBJ2-7; there is no DNA to check the TCRdb D call of TRBD1. Per germline, CDR1 SQVTM and CDR2 ANQGSEA. CDR3 length equals 15 residues. This chain's CDR3 is CSVEGRGQASYEQYF.

The chain joins TRBV19 to TRBJ2-5; absent DNA, TCRdb's TRBD1 call cannot be checked. Germline lookup yields CDR1 LNHDA and CDR2 SQIVND (reference sequence). This CDR3 spans 14 amino acids. CDR3 sequence: CASSSTGGAETQYF.

This chain connects TRBV4-1 to TRBJ2-2; the D call from TCRdb, TRBD2, cannot be confirmed without DNA. This CDR3 is 18 amino acids long. Germline loops: CDR1 MGHRA, CDR2 YSYEKL. CDR3 region: CASSQGGLAGGRTGELFF.

The chain combines TRBV7-9 with TRBJ1-1; TCRdb calls TRBD1, which cannot be checked without DNA. The CDR3 contains 14 residues. The germline V gene has CDR1 SEHNR and CDR2 FQNEAQ (reference sequence). CDR3 residues: CASSSSTGNTEAFF.

V gene TRBV27 combines with J gene TRBJ1-1. CDR3 length equals 13 residues. CDR1 is MNHEY and CDR2 is SMNVEV in the germline V gene (reference sequence). CDR3 residues: CASSFWGGAEAFF.

The rearrangement joins TRBV5-6 to TRBJ1-5. Looked up from germline, CDR1 is SGHDT and CDR2 is YYEEEE. This CDR3 is built from 13 residues. CDR3 residues: CASSSGVNQPQHF.

The chain uses TRBV7-2 and TRBJ2-7. CDR1 and CDR2 from the germline V gene are SGHTA and FQGNSA. CDR3 length equals 17 residues. The CDR3 region is CASSLARGTAQGYEQYF.

The chain is built from TRBV20-1 and TRBJ2-3; the D gene TCRdb calls, TRBD1, cannot be checked with no DNA. CDR1 DFQATT and CDR2 SNEGSKA come from the germline V gene (reference sequence). This CDR3 region has 15 residues. The CDR3 region is CSARDRRGGQDTQYF.

The chain joins TRBV7-2 to TRBJ1-1. The CDR3 runs to 13 residues. The V gene's germline CDR1 is SGHTA and CDR2 FQGNSA. The CDR3 sequence: CASSLGQYFEAFF.

The chain combines TRBV27 with TRBJ2-7; TCRdb lists TRBD1, though no DNA is available to test this call. The CDR3 sequence is 17 residues long. Germline V gene lookup returns CDR1 MNHEY and CDR2 SMNVEV (reference sequence). The CDR3 loop is CASSPGAPGTGGSEQYF.

CDR3 in amino acids: CASPLPGQGPYEQYF. The chain combines TRBV2 with TRBJ2-7; the D call from TCRdb, TRBD1, cannot be confirmed without DNA. Germline-derived CDR1 and CDR2 are SNHLY and FYNNEI. This CDR3 is 15 amino acids long.

The chain is built from TRBV10-3 and TRBJ2-7; TCRdb lists TRBD2, though no DNA is available to test this call. There are 15 residues in the CDR3. Germline lookup yields CDR1 ENHRY and CDR2 SYGVKD. This chain's CDR3 is CAIKGGAGAPYEQYF.